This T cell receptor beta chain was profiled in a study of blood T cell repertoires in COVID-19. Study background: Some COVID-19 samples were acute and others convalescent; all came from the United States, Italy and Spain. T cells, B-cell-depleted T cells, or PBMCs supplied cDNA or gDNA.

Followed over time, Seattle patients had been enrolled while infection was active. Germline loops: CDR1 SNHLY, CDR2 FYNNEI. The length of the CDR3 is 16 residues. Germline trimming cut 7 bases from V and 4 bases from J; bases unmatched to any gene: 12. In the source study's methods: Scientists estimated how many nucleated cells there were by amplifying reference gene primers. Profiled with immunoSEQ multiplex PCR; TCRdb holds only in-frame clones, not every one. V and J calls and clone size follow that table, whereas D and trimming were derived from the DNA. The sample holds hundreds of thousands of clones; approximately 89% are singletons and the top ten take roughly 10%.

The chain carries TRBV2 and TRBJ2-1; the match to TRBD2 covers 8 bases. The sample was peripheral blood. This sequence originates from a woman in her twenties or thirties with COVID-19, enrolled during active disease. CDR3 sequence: CASTPGGTPPYNEQFF. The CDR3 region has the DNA TGTGCCAGCACCCCGGGGGGGACCCCCCCTTACAATGAGCAGTTCTTC.